One sample yielded the 5 T cell receptor beta chains listed below, sequenced in a study of cytomegalovirus exposure and HLA in healthy donors. The PCR was carried out with 60 Vbeta primers and 13 Jbeta primers. Data came from immunoSEQ multiplex PCR; TCRdb stores just in-frame clones and leaves some out. The data show about 130,000 clones, 80% to 85% seen once. Sequencing was performed on PBMCs. Every receptor here comes from a human donor in good health.

This chain links TRBV11-1 with TRBJ1-2, with 9 bases identical to TRBD1. Germline V gene sequence: CDR1 SGHAT, CDR2 FQDESV (reference sequence). Trimming took 5 bases from V and 6 from J; bases not matched to a gene: 4. CDR3 length equals 13 residues. CDR3 DNA sequence: TGTGCCAGCAGCCAGGACAGGGGACATGGCTACACCTTC. Protein sequence: CASSQDRGHGYTF. Looking up the rest from reference TRBV11-1 and TRBJ1-2 gives the full variable domain: EAEVAQSPRYKITEKSQAVAFWCDPISGHATLYWYRQILGQGPELLVQFQDESVVDDSQLPKDRFSAERLKGVDSTLKIQPAELGDSAMYLCASSQDRGHGYTFGSGTRLTVV.

The chain couples TRBV19 to TRBJ2-3, with 7 nucleotides matching TRBD1. The germline gives CDR1 LNHDA, CDR2 SQIVND (reference sequence). J was trimmed by 5 bases and V by 5 bases; bases with no gene match: 10. The length of the CDR3 is 15 residues. This CDR3 is CASSARQGLGDTQYF. The CDR3 region has the DNA TGTGCCAGTAGTGCCCGACAGGGCCTGGGAGATACGCAGTATTTT. Using reference TRBV19 and TRBJ2-3 for the parts outside the CDR3, the full variable domain is DGGITQSPKYLFRKEGQNVTLSCEQNLNHDAMYWYRQDPGQGLRLIYYSQIVNDFQKGDIAEGYSVSREKKESFPLTVTSAQKNPTAFYLCASSARQGLGDTQYFGPGTRLTVL.

This chain joins TRBV5-6 and TRBJ1-3; D ambiguous. CDR1 and CDR2 from the germline V gene are SGHDT and YYEEEE. There are 13 residues in the CDR3. Deletions cut 1 base from V and 3 bases from J, with 5 bases between. The CDR3 loop reads CASSLPSGNTIYF. The CDR3 bases are TGTGCCAGCAGCTTGCCCAGTGGAAACACCATATATTTT.

The CDR3 bases are TGTGCCAGCAGTGAACGGACAGTTCGGGTAAACACCATATATTTT. This gives the protein CASSERTVRVNTIYF. The chain is built from TRBV2 and TRBJ1-3, with D possibly TRBD1 on 6 matching bases. Germline assignment: CDR1 SNHLY and CDR2 FYNNEI. This CDR3 region has 15 residues. Trimming pared 2 bases from V and 6 bases from J, leaving 14 bases between.

The genes are TRBV5-8 and TRBJ1-6; no definite D call. The CDR3 totals 15 residues. V was shortened by 1 base and J by 5 bases, with 10 bases between the two germline ends. Germline CDR1 is SGHTS and CDR2 is YDEGEE. The CDR3 spells CASSLLNGDNSPLHF. For the CDR3, the DNA is TGTGCCAGCAGCTTGCTTAACGGAGATAATTCACCCCTCCACTTT.